This record concerns one T cell receptor beta chain sequence. Per the original data handling: Quantification of nucleated cells was approximated via reference gene primer amplification. Assay used: immunoSEQ multiplex PCR; TCRdb lists only in-frame clones, some missing. V and J calls and clone size are those listed in that table; D and trimming were worked out from the DNA. Of 250,000 to 300,000 clones in the sample, approximately 86% are singletons; the top ten hold about 12%. This entry is derived from a study of blood T cell repertoires in COVID-19. About the study: COVID-19 samples, acute and convalescent, were from the United States, Italy and Spain.

Enrolment of Seattle patients took place during active infection, and they were followed longitudinally. The receptor's source is a woman in her 70s with COVID-19, enrolled during active disease. The sample consisted of peripheral blood.

Here the CDR3 reads CASSYSPNEKLFF. The CDR3 DNA is TGCGCCAGCAGCTACTCACCTAATGAAAAACTGTTTTTT. V and J are TRBV5-1 and TRBJ1-4; D uncertain. V was pared by 3 bases and J by 3 bases, with 6 bases between. Germline V gives CDR1 SGHRS, CDR2 YFSETQ. The CDR3 length is 13 residues.